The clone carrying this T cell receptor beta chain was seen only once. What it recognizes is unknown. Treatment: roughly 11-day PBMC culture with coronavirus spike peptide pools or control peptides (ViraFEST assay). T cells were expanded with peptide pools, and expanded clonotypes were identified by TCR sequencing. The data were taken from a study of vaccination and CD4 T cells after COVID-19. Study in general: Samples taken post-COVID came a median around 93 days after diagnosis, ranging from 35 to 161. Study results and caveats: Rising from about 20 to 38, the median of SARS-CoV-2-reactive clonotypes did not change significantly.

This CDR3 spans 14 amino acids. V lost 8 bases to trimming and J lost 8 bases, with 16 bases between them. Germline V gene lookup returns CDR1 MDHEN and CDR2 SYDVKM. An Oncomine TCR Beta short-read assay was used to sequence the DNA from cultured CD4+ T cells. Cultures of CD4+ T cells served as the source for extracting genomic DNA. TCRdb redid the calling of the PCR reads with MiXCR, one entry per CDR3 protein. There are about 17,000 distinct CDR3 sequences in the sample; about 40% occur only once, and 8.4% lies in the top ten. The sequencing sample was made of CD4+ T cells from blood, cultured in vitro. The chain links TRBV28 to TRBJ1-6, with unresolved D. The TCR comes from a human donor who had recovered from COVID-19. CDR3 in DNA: TGTGCCAGCGGATCGACTGGGTGGCATTCACCCCTCCACTTT. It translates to CASGSTGWHSPLHF.